These T cell receptor beta chains were read from a single sample in a study of blood T cell repertoires in COVID-19. Measured with immunoSEQ multiplex PCR; TCRdb has only the in-frame clones, and not every one. The table has 250,000 or so clones, about 82% seen once. Specimen: PBMCs or T cells enriched from blood (not recorded which). These receptors came from a woman aged 50 to 65 who had recovered from COVID-19. CDR3s include the opening cysteine and the closing phenylalanine or tryptophan. D genes are given only for firm matches. Clone size appears in some rows only: once, few, many, or a class for an expanded clone.

j_gene	v_gene	d_gene	abundance	CDR3nt	CDR3aa
TRBJ2-5	TRBV25-1	TRBD1	-	TGTGCCAGCAGTACGGACAGGGTCCAAGAGACCCAGTACTTC	CASSTDRVQETQYF
TRBJ2-7	TRBV5-6	-	few	TGTGCCAGCAGCCGGCTAGACAGCCTCTCCTACGAGCAGTACTTC	CASSRLDSLSYEQYF
TRBJ1-2	TRBV14	TRBD1	-	TGTGCCAGCAGACGGGACAGGGGTTCTGGCTACACCTTC	CASRRDRGSGYTF
TRBJ1-5	TRBV19	-	-	TGTGCCAGTAGTATCCGACGGGCAGGGGATCAGCCCCAGCATTTT	CASSIRRAGDQPQHF
TRBJ1-6	TRBV12-3/TRBV12-4	-	-	TGTGCCAGCAGTTTTGGGCAGGCACCCCTCCACTTT	CASSFGQAPLHF
TRBJ2-7	TRBV9	TRBD2	-	TGTGCCAGCAGCGCCGTACCGGGACTAGCGAGCTACGAGCAGTACTTC	CASSAVPGLASYEQYF
TRBJ2-2	TRBV5-6	TRBD2	once	TGTGCCAGCAGCTTTTTTCAAGCGGGGGGGAACACCGGGGAGCTGTTTTTT	CASSFFQAGGNTGELFF
TRBJ2-5	TRBV3-1/TRBV3-2	TRBD2	-	TGTGCCAGCAGCCAAGGACTAGCGGGGGGGGAGACCCAGTACTTC	CASSQGLAGGETQYF
TRBJ1-2	TRBV24-1	TRBD1	-	TGTGCCACCAGTGAGGGGACAGGGGGCTACACCTTC	CATSEGTGGYTF
TRBJ2-1	TRBV7-2	-	-	TGTGCCAGCAGCTCTGTCCCGGGCAATGAGCAGTTCTTC	CASSSVPGNEQFF
TRBJ2-5	TRBV25-1	TRBD1	-	TGTGCCAGCAGTCCCCGACAGGGGTACCAAGAGACCCAGTACTTC	CASSPRQGYQETQYF
TRBJ1-2	TRBV5-5	-	-	TGTGCCAGCAGCTTCTTTGCCGATTACAGGGATGGCTACACCTTC	CASSFFADYRDGYTF
TRBJ2-3	TRBV5-1	-	-	TGCGCCAGCAGCCCCGAGGGCCCAGATACGCAGTATTTT	CASSPEGPDTQYF
TRBJ2-1	TRBV28	-	-	TGTGCCAGCAGTTTAAGGTGGAGGGAGCAGTTCTTC	CASSLRWREQFF
TRBJ1-4	TRBV27	-	once	TGTGCCAGCAGCCATAGACAGGTTTTCTCAACTAATGAAAAACTGTTTTTT	CASSHRQVFSTNEKLFF
TRBJ1-6	TRBV27	TRBD1	-	TGTGCCAGCAGATCAATTACCCCCGGGACAGGGCGGATGACCTATAATTCACCCCTCCACTTT	CASRSITPGTGRMTYNSPLHF
TRBJ1-6	TRBV19	-	few	TGTGCCAGTAGTATTGGCTATTCACCCCTCCACTTT	CASSIGYSPLHF
TRBJ2-3	TRBV7-8	TRBD2	-	TGTGCCAGCAGCTTAGCGCCCTTTAGCGGGTCCCGGTATTTT	CASSLAPFSGSRYF
TRBJ2-1	TRBV5-1	TRBD1	-	TGCGCCAGCAGCTTGGGACAGGGGAATAATGAGCAGTTCTTC	CASSLGQGNNEQFF
TRBJ1-2	TRBV3-1/TRBV3-2	-	-	TGTGCCAGCAGCTCCACTCTAGGACTCGGCTACACCTTC	CASSSTLGLGYTF